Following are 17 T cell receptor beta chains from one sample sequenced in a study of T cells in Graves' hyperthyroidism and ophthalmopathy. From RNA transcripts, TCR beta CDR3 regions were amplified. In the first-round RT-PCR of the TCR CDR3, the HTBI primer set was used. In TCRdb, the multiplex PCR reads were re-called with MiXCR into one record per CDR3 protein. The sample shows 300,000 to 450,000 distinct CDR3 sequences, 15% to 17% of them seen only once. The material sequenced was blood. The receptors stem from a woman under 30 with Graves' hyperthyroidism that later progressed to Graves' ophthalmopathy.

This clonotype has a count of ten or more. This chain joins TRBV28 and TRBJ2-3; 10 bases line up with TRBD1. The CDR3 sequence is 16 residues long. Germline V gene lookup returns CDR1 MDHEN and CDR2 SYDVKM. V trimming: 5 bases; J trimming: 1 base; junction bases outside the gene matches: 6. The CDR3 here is CASSGTGTGGTDTQYF. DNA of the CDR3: TGTGCCAGCAGTGGGACCGGGACAGGGGGCACAGATACGCAGTATTTT.

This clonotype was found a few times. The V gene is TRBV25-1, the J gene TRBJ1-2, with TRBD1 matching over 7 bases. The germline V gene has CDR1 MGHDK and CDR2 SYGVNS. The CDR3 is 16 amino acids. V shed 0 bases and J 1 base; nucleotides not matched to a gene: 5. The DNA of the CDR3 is TGTGCCAGCAGTGAATATGCCGGGACAGATAACTATGGCTACACCTTC. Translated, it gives CASSEYAGTDNYGYTF.

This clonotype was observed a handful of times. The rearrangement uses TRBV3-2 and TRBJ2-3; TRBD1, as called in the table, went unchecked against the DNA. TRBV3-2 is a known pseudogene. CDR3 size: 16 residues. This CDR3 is CASSQEDRDTTDTQYF. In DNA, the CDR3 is TGTGCCAGCAGCCAAGAAGACAGGGATACGACAGATACGCAGTATTTT.

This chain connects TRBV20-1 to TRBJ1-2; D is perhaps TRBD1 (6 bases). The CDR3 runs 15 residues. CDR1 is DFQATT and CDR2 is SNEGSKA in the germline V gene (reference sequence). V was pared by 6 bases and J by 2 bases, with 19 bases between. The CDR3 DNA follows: TGCAGTGCCAGCCGTGGGGGGGCGGGGAACTATGGCTACACCTTC. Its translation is CSASRGGAGNYGYTF.

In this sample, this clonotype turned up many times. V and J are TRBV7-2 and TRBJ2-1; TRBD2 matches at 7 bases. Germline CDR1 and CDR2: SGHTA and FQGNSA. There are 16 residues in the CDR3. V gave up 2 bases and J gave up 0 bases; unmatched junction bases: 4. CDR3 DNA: TGTGCCAGCAGCTTAACCCGGACTAGCTCCTACAATGAGCAGTTCTTC. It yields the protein CASSLTRTSSYNEQFF.

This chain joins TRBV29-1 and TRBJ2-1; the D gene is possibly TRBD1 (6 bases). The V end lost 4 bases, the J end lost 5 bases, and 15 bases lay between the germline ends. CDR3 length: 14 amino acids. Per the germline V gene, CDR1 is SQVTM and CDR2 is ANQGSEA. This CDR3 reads CSVGLTGTHNEQFF. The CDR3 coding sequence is TGCAGCGTTGGATTAACAGGGACACACAATGAGCAGTTCTTC.

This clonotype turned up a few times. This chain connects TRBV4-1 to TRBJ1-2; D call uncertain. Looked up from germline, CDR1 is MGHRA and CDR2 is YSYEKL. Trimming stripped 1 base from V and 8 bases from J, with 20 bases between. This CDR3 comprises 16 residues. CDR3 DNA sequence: TGCGCCAGCAGCCAAGCTACCATCCGCCTTGCCTGGGGCTACACCTTC. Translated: CASSQATIRLAWGYTF.

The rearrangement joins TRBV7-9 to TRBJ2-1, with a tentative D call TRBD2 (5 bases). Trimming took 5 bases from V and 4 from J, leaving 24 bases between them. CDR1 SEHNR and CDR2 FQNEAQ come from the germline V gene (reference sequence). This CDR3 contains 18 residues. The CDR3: CASSASRGSILEYNEQFF. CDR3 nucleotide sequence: TGTGCCAGCAGCGCCTCCCGAGGGTCGATACTAGAATACAATGAGCAGTTCTTC. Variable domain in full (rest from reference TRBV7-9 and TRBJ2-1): DTGVSQNPRHKITKRGQNVTFRCDPISEHNRLYWYRQTLGQGPEFLTYFQNEAQLEKSRLLSDRFSAERPKGSFSTLEIQRTEQGDSAMYLCASSASRGSILEYNEQFFGPGTRLTVL.

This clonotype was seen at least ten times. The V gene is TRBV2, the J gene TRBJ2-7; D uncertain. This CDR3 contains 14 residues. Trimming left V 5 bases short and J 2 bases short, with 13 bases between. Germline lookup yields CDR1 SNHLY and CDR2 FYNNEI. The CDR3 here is CASSHPFGPYEQYF. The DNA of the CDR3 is TGTGCCAGCAGTCACCCATTCGGGCCCTACGAGCAGTACTTC.

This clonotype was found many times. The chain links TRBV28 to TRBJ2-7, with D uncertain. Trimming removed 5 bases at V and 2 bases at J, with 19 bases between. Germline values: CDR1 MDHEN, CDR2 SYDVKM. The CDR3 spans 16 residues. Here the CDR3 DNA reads TGTGCCAGCAGTCCTCTTTCTCGGCTAAATACCTACGAGCAGTACTTC. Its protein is CASSPLSRLNTYEQYF.

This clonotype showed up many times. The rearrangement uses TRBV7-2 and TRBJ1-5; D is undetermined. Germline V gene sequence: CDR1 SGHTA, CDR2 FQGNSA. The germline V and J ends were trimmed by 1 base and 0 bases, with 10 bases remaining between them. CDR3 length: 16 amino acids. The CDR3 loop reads CASSLGPSYSNQPQHF. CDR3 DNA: TGTGCCAGCAGCTTAGGACCTTCGTATAGCAATCAGCCCCAGCATTTT.

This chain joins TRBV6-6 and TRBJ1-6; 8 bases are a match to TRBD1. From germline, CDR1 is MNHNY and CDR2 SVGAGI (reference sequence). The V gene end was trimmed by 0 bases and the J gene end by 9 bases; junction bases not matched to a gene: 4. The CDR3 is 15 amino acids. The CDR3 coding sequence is TGTGCCAGCAGTTACTCGGGCAGGGGGCCTTCACCCCTCCACTTT. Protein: CASSYSGRGPSPLHF.

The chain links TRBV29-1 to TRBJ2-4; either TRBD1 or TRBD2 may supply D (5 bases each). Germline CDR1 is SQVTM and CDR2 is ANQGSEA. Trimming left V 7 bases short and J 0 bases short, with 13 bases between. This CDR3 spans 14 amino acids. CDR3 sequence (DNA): TGCAGCGCCTGGGACGGAGTAGCCAAAAACATTCAGTACTTC. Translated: CSAWDGVAKNIQYF.

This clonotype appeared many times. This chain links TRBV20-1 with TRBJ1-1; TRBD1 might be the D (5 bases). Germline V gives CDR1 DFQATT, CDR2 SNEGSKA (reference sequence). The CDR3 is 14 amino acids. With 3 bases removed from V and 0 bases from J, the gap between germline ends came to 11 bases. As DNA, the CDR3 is TGCAGTGCTAGTCCGGGACCGGTGAACACTGAAGCTTTCTTT. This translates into CSASPGPVNTEAFF.

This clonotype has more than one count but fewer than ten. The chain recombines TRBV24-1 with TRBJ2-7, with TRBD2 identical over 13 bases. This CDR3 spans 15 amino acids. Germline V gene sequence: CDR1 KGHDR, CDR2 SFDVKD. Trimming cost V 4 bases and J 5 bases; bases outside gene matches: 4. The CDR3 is CATSDGTSGIHEQYF. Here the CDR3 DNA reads TGTGCCACCAGTGACGGGACTAGCGGGATTCACGAGCAGTACTTC.

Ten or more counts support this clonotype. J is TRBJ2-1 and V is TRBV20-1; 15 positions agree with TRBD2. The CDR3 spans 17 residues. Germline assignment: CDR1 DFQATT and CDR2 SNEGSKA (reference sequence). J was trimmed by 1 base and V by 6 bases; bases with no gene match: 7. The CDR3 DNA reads TGCAGTGCCCCGGGACTAGCGGGAGGCCCGTCCTACAATGAGCAGTTCTTC. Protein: CSAPGLAGGPSYNEQFF.

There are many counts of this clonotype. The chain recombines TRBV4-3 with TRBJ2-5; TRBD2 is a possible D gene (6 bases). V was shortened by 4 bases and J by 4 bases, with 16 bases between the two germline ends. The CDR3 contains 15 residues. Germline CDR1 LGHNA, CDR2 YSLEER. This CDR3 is CASSPTGTGVETQYF. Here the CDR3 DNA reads TGCGCCAGCAGCCCAACCGGGACTGGAGTAGAGACCCAGTACTTC.